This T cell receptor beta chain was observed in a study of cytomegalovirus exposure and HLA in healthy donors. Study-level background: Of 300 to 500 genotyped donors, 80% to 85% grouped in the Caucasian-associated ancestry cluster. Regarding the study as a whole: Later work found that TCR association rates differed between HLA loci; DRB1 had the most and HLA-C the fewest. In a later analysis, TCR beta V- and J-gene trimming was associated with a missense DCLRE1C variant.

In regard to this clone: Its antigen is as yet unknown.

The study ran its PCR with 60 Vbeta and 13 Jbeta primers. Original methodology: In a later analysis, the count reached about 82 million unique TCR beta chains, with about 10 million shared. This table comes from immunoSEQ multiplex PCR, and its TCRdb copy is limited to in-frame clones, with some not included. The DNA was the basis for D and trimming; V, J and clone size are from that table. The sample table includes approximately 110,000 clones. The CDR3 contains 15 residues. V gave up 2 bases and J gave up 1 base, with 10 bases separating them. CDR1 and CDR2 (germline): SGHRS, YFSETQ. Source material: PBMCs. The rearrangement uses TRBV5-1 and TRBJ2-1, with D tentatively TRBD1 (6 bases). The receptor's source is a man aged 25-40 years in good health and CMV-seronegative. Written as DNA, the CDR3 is TGCGCCAGCAGCTTAGGACAGCCTTCCTACAATGAGCAGTTCTTC. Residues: CASSLGQPSYNEQFF.